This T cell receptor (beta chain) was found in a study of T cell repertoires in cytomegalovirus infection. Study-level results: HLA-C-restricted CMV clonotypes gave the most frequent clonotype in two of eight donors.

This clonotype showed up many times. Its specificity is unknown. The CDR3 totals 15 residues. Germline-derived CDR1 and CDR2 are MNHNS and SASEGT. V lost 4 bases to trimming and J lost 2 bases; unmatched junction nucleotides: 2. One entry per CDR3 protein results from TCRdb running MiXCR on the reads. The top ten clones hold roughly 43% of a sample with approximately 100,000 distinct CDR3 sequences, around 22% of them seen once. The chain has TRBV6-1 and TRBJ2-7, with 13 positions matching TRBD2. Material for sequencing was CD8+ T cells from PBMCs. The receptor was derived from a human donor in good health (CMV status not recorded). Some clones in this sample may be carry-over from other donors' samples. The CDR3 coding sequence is TGTGCCAGCAGTGTGGGACTAGCGGGACCCTACGAGCAGTACTTC. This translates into CASSVGLAGPYEQYF.